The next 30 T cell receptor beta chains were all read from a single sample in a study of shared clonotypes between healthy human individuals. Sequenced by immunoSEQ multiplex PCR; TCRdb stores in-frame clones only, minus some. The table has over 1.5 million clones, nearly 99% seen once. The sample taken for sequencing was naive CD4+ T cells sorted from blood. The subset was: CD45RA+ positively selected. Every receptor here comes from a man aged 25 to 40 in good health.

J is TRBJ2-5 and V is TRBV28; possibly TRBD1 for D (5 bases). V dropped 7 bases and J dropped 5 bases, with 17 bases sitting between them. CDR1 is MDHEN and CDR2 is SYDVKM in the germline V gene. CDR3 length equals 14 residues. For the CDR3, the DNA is TGTGCCAGCAAGGAAAAGGGGCTAGGGGAGACCCAGTACTTC. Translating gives CASKEKGLGETQYF.

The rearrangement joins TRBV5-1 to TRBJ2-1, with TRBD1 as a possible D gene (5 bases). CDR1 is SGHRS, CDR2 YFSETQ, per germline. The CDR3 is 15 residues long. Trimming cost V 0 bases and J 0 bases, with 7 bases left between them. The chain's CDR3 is CASSLVQGSYNEQFF. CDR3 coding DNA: TGCGCCAGCAGCTTGGTTCAGGGCTCCTACAATGAGCAGTTCTTC.

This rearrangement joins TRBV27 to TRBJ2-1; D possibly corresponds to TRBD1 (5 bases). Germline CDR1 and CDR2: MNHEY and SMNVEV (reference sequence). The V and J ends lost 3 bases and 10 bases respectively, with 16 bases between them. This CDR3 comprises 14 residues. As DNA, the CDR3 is TGTGCCAGCAGTTTCTCCTTAACAGGCCAGGAGCAGTTCTTC. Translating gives CASSFSLTGQEQFF.

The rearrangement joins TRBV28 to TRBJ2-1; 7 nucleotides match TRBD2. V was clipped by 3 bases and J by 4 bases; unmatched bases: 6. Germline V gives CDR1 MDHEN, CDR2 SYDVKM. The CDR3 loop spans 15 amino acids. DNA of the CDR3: TGTGCCAGCAGTTTTGGCGGGAGTGGGTACAATGAGCAGTTCTTC. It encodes CASSFGGSGYNEQFF.

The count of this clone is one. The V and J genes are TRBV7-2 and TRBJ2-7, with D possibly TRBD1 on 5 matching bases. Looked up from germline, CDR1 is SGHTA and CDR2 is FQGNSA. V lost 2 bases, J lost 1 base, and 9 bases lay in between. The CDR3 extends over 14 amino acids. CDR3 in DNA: TGTGCCAGCAGCTTATATGCAGGGTCCTACGAGCAGTACTTC. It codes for CASSLYAGSYEQYF. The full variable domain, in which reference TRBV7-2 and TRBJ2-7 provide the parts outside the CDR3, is GAGVSQSPSNKVTEKGKDVELRCDPISGHTALYWYRQSLGQGLEFLIYFQGNSAPDKSGLPSDRFSAERTGGSVSTLTIQRTQQEDSAVYLCASSLYAGSYEQYFGPGTRLTVT.

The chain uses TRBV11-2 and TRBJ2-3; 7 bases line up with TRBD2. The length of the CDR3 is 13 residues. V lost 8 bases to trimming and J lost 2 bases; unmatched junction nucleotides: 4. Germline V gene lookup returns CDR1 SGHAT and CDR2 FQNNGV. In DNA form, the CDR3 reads TGTGCCAGCGGAAGGGACTACACAGATACGCAGTATTTT. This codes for CASGRDYTDTQYF.

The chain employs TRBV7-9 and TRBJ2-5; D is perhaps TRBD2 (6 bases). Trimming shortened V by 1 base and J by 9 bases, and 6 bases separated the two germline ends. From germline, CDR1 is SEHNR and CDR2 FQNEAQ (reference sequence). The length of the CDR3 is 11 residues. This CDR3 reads CASSLGGAQYF. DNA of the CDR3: TGTGCCAGCAGCTTAGGGGGGGCCCAGTACTTC. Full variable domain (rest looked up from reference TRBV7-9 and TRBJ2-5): DTGVSQNPRHKITKRGQNVTFRCDPISEHNRLYWYRQTLGQGPEFLTYFQNEAQLEKSRLLSDRFSAERPKGSFSTLEIQRTEQGDSAMYLCASSLGGAQYFGPGTRLLVL.

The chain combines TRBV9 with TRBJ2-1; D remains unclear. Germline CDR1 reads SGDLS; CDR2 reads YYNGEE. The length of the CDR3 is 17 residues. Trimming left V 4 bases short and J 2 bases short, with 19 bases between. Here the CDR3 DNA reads TGTGCCAGCAGCCCATCCCGGCCCACTAAACCCTACAATGAGCAGTTCTTC. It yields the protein CASSPSRPTKPYNEQFF.

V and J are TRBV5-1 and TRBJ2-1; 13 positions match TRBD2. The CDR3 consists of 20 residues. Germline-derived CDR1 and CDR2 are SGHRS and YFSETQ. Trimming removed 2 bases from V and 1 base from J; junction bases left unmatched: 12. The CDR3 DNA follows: TGCGCCAGCAGCTTTACTAGCGGGAGGGCGAGGTATAGATCCTACAATGAGCAGTTCTTC. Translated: CASSFTSGRARYRSYNEQFF.

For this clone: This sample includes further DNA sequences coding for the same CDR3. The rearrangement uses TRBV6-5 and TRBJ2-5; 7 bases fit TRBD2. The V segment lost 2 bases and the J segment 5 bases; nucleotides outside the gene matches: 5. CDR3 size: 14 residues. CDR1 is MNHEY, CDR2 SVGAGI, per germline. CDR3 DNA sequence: TGTGCCAGCAGTTACCCCCAGGGAGGGGAGACCCAGTACTTC. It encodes CASSYPQGGETQYF.

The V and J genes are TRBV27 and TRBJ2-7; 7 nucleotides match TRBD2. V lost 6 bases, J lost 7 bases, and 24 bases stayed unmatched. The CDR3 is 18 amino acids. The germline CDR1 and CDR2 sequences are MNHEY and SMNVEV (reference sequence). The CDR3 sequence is CASRRRSLAAGAMGEQYF. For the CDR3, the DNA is TGTGCCAGCAGGCGCCGGAGTCTAGCGGCCGGAGCTATGGGAGAGCAGTACTTC.

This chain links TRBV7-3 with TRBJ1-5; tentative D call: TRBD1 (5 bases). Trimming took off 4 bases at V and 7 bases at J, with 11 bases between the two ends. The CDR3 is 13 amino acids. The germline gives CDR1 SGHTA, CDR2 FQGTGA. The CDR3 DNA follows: TGTGCCAGCAGCTCGGGACCGCAACAGCCCCAGCATTTT. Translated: CASSSGPQQPQHF.

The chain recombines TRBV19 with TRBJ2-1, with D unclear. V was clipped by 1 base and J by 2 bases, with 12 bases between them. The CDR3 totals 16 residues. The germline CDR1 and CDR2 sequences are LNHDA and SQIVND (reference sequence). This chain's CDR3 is CASSIASGPPYNEQFF. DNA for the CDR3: TGTGCCAGTAGTATAGCTTCAGGCCCACCCTACAATGAGCAGTTCTTC.

The CDR3 reads CASSRDGTTYEQYF. The CDR3 bases are TGCGCCAGCAGCAGGGACGGTACGACCTACGAGCAGTACTTC. The chain couples TRBV5-1 to TRBJ2-7; perhaps D is TRBD1 or TRBD2 (5 bases each). Germline CDR1 reads SGHRS; CDR2 reads YFSETQ. V was shortened by 4 bases and J by 2 bases, with 13 bases between the two germline ends. The CDR3 length is 14 residues.

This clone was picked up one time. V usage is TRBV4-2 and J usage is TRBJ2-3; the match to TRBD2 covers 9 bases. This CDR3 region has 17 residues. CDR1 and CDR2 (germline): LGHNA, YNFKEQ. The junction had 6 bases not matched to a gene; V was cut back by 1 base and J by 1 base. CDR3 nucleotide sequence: TGTGCCAGCAGCCAAGCCGGGCTAGCGGGACGCACAGATACGCAGTATTTT. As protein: CASSQAGLAGRTDTQYF.

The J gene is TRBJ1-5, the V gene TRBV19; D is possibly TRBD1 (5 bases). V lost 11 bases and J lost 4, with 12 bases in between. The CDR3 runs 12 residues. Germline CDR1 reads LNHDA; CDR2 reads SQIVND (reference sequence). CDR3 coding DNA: TGTGCCTCGGCCGACAGAAATCAGCCCCAGCATTTT. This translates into CASADRNQPQHF.

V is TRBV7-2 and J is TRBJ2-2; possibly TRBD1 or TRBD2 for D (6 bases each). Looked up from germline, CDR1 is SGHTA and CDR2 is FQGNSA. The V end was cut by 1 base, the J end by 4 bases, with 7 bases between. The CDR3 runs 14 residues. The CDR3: CASSLGGATGELFF. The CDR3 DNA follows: TGTGCCAGCAGCTTAGGGGGGGCCACCGGGGAGCTGTTTTTT. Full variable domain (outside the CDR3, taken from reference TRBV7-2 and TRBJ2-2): GAGVSQSPSNKVTEKGKDVELRCDPISGHTALYWYRQSLGQGLEFLIYFQGNSAPDKSGLPSDRFSAERTGGSVSTLTIQRTQQEDSAVYLCASSLGGATGELFFGEGSRLTVL.

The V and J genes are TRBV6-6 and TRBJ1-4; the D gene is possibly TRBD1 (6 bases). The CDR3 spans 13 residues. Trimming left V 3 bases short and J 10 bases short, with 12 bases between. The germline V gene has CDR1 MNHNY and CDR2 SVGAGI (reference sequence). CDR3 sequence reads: CASSYEGEVKLFF. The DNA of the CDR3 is TGTGCCAGCAGTTATGAGGGGGAGGTAAAACTGTTTTTT.

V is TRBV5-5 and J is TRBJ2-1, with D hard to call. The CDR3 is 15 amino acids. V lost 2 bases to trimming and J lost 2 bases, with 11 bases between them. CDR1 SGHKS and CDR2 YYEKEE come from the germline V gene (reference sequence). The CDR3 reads CASSFRQTTYNEQFF. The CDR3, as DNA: TGTGCCAGCAGCTTTCGGCAGACAACCTACAATGAGCAGTTCTTC.

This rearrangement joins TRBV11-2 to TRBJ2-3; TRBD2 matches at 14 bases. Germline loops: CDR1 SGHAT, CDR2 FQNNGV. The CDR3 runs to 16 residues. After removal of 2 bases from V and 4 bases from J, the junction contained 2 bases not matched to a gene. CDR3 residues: CASSLSGLAGADTQYF. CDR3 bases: TGTGCCAGCAGCTTATCGGGACTAGCGGGAGCAGATACGCAGTATTTT.

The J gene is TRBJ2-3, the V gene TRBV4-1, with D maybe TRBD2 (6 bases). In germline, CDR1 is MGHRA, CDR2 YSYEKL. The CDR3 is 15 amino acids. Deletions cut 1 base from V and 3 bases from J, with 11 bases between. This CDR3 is CASSQGPLATDTQYF. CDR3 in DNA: TGCGCCAGCAGCCAAGGGCCGCTAGCGACAGATACGCAGTATTTT.

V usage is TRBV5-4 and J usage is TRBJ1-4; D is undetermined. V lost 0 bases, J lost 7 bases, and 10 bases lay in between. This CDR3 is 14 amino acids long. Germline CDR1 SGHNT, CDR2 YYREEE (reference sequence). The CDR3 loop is CASSLVGVSEKLFF. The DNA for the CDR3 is TGTGCCAGCAGCTTGGTAGGCGTTAGTGAAAAACTGTTTTTT.

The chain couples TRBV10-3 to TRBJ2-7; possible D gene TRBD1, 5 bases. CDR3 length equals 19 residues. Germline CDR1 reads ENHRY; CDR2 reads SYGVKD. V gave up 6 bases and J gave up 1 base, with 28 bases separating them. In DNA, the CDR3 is TGTGCCATCAGCCCCTTCTTGGTCGGGTCTTGGGGCTCTTCCTACGAGCAGTACTTC. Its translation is CAISPFLVGSWGSSYEQYF.

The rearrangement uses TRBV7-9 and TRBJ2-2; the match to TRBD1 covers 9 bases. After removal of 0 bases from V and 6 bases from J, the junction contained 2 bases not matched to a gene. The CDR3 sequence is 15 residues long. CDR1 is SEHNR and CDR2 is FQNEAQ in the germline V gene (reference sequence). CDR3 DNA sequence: TGTGCCAGCAGCTTAGCGAGGACAGGGGCCGGGGAGCTGTTTTTT. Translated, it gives CASSLARTGAGELFF.

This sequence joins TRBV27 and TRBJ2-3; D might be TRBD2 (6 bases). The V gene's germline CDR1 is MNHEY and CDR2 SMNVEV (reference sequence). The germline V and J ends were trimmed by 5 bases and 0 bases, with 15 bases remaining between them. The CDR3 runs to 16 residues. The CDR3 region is CASSRGRGSSTDTQYF. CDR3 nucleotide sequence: TGTGCCAGCAGTCGCGGCCGGGGGTCTAGCACAGATACGCAGTATTTT.

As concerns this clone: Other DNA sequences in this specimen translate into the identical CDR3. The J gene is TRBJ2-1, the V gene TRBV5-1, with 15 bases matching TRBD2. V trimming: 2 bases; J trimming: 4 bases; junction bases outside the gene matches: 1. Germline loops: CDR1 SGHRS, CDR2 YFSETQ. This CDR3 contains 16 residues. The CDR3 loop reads CASSFGLAGGYNEQFF. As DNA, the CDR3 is TGCGCCAGCAGCTTTGGACTAGCGGGAGGGTACAATGAGCAGTTCTTC.

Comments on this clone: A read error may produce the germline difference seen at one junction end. CDR3 sequence: CASSLVGGPTGELFF. The DNA of the CDR3 is TGTGCTAGCAGCTTGGTCGGCGGGCCCACCGGGGAGCTGTTTTTT. The chain is built from TRBV7-7 and TRBJ2-2; the D gene is possibly TRBD2 (5 bases). The CDR3 totals 15 residues. Germline CDR1 SSHAT, CDR2 FNYEAQ (reference sequence).

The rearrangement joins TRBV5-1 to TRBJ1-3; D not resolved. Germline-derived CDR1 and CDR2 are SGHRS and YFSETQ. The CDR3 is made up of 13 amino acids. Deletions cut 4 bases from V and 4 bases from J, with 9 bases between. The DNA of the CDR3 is TGCGCCAGCAGCGACCCGAGGGGAAACACCATATATTTT. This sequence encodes CASSDPRGNTIYF.

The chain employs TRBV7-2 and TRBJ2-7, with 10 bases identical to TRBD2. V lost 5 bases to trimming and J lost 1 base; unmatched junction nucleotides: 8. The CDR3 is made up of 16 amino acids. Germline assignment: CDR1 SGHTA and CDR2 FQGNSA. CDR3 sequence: CASSTSSGRGSYEQYF. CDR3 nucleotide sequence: TGTGCCAGCAGCACCTCCAGCGGGAGGGGGTCCTACGAGCAGTACTTC.

The CDR3 sequence: CASSQRPDTQYF. The DNA for the CDR3 is TGTGCCAGCAGCCAACGGCCAGATACGCAGTATTTT. V gene TRBV14 combines with J gene TRBJ2-3; D ambiguous. The CDR3 spans 12 residues. With 2 bases removed from V and 4 bases from J, the gap between germline ends came to 4 bases. The germline gives CDR1 SGHDN, CDR2 FVKESK.